This TCR beta chain was retrieved from a study of blood T cell repertoires in COVID-19 (dated by TCRdb to 2020 to 2022). Background on the whole study: Samples covering the acute and convalescent phases of COVID-19 were provided by collaborators in the United States, Italy and Spain. Sample metadata almost always included a de-identified subject ID, COVID-19 status, age in years and sex. Where available, HLA class I and class II types were obtained from metadata supplied by the sample provider rather than from assay-based typing. The repertoires were released in a freely available public database meant as a resource for research on the immune response to SARS-CoV-2. The material from the prospective study consisted of cDNA or gDNA derived from T cells, B-cell-depleted T cells, or PBMCs. Samples came from the ongoing ImmuneRACE study (first 160 participants) plus 1,254 subjects from 6 global collaborators. The dataset comprised deeply sampled blood TCRbeta repertoires from subjects exposed to, actively infected with, or recovered from COVID-19.

TCRbeta CDR3 regions were amplified from genomic DNA by means of the immunoSEQ Assay, a bias-controlled multiplex PCR. Under the source paper's analysis protocol: The number of nucleated cells in each sample was estimated from the amplification of reference gene primers within the assay. To quantify the absolute abundance of each unique TCRbeta CDR3 rearrangement, sequence reads were collapsed and filtered. For each sample, productive Simpson clonality was calculated as the square root of Simpson's diversity index over productive rearrangements. TCRdb stores this immuneACCESS table with in-frame sequences only. Part of the clones is absent; in the studies checked, under half of the shortfall reflects unresolved V genes, and no reason is known for the rest. The D gene and trimming were derived from the DNA, and the V and J assignments and clone size from that table. In this sample the table shows 300,000 to 400,000 clones, 86% of which occur a single time. Clones ranked in the top ten supply just over 7% of the sample.

In Seattle, one collaborating source enrolled patients while the infection was active and tracked those patients longitudinally over the course of disease. Whole blood was collected in K2EDTA tubes by collaborating institutions according to the institutions' own protocols. For TCRbeta analysis, collaborators shipped samples in one of three forms: frozen whole blood, isolated PBMCs, or DNA extracted from either of those sample types. Concerning this clone itself: This clone's antigen is unknown. Per-base qualities were not stored, and no clone one base away is much larger.

Spanning cysteine to phenylalanine, the CDR3 consists of 13 amino acids. The read is trimmed to its CDR3 DNA, 39 bases read in frame from base 1. As encoded in the germline V gene, CDR1 is SGHTA while CDR2 is FQGNSA. V loses 7 bases at its end and J loses 7 bases; junction bases beyond the gene matches: 3. The full study reports these points: How much clinical and demographic metadata was included differed by source and by participant, and the metadata was provided uncurated.

Input material: peripheral blood. The chain joins TRBV7-2 to TRBJ2-1, with TRBD1 identical over 11 junction bases. The source of this sequence is a woman aged 55-75 years with COVID-19, enrolled during active disease. The CDR3 reads CASNRDRGNEQFF. DNA sequence: TGTGCCAGCAACCGGGACAGGGGGAATGAGCAGTTCTTC.